The clone carrying this T cell receptor beta chain has a handful of counts. Its cognate antigen is unknown. These data are taken from a study of cytomegalovirus exposure and HLA in healthy donors. This PCR relied on a set of 60 Vbeta primers and 13 Jbeta primers. Some clones are missing from TCRdb's copy, which holds only in-frame ones; the method was immunoSEQ multiplex PCR. Of fewer than 200,000 clones in the sample, roughly four fifths were seen once. General study findings and limits: In presence/absence analyses, roughly uniform sequencing depth across donors was assumed.

The TCR sequence derives from a woman between 18 and 30 years old in good health and CMV-seronegative. The specimen sequenced was PBMCs.

The CDR3 nucleotides read TGTGCCAGCAGTGAGGGCAGGGGAGTTCAGCCCCAGCATTTT. Protein product: CASSEGRGVQPQHF. This chain connects TRBV6-1 to TRBJ1-5, with D possibly matching TRBD1 (6 bases). Trimming removed 3 bases from V and 6 bases from J, with 12 bases in between. The CDR3 is made up of 14 amino acids. Per the germline V gene, CDR1 is MNHNS and CDR2 is SASEGT.